Presented here are 20 T cell receptor beta chains from one specimen sequenced in a study of cytomegalovirus exposure and HLA in healthy donors. 13 Jbeta primers and 60 Vbeta primers were used for the PCR. This table comes from immunoSEQ multiplex PCR, and its TCRdb copy is limited to in-frame clones, with some not included. The sample shows 200,000 to 250,000 clones, approximately 88% of them seen only once. Material for sequencing was PBMCs. The receptor source for this set is a boy younger than 10 in good health and CMV-seronegative.

This chain joins TRBV6-5 and TRBJ2-7; the D gene is possibly TRBD2 (5 bases). CDR1 and CDR2 from the germline V gene are MNHEY and SVGAGI. Between the trimmed V and J ends, which lost 3 bases and 6 bases, there was a span of 18 bases. This CDR3 contains 15 residues. This CDR3 is CASSYLASSPREQYF. CDR3 nucleotide sequence: TGTGCCAGCAGTTATTTGGCTAGCTCCCCTCGCGAGCAGTACTTC.

The J gene is TRBJ2-1, the V gene TRBV5-4; D is perhaps TRBD1 (5 bases). Germline CDR1 reads SGHNT; CDR2 reads YYREEE (reference sequence). The germline V and J ends were trimmed by 0 bases and 9 bases, with 10 bases remaining between them. The CDR3 sequence is 13 residues long. The CDR3 coding sequence is TGTGCCAGCAGCTTGGCAGGGATCGGTGAGCAGTTCTTC. Amino acid sequence: CASSLAGIGEQFF.

The chain couples TRBV5-6 to TRBJ1-6, with TRBD1 identical over 7 bases. CDR3 length: 15 residues. The V segment lost 4 bases and the J segment 5 bases; nucleotides outside the gene matches: 6. Germline V gene data show CDR1 as SGHDT and CDR2 as YYEEEE. The CDR3 spells CASSPYDRDNSPLHF. The DNA for the CDR3 is TGTGCCAGCAGCCCATACGACAGGGATAATTCACCCCTCCACTTT.

The chain carries TRBV28 and TRBJ1-5; D is perhaps TRBD1 (5 bases). Germline CDR1 reads MDHEN; CDR2 reads SYDVKM. Trimming shortened V by 5 bases and J by 3 bases, and 17 bases separated the two germline ends. The CDR3 sequence is 16 residues long. The CDR3 bases are TGTGCCAGCAGTCCCCCTGGGGGGATGGACAATCAGCCCCAGCATTTT. This gives the protein CASSPPGGMDNQPQHF.

V usage is TRBV7-6 and J usage is TRBJ1-2; the match to TRBD1 covers 10 bases. V lost 5 bases to trimming and J lost 6 bases; unmatched junction nucleotides: 3. CDR1 is SGHVS and CDR2 is FNYEAQ in the germline V gene. CDR3 length: 13 residues. The CDR3 DNA follows: TGTGCCAGCAGCCGCGGGACAGGGGATGGCTACACCTTC. Protein product: CASSRGTGDGYTF.

The chain joins TRBV11-2 to TRBJ1-6, with no clear D. CDR3 size: 17 residues. Germline V lookup: CDR1 SGHAT, CDR2 FQNNGV. Trimming shortened V by 5 bases and J by 3 bases, and 17 bases separated the two germline ends. CDR3 loop: CASSGSSRQNYNSPLHF. CDR3 in DNA: TGTGCCAGCAGCGGTAGTTCTAGGCAGAACTATAATTCACCCCTCCACTTT.

The rearrangement uses TRBV7-2 and TRBJ2-7; D gene ambiguous. The CDR3 length is 13 residues. Germline V gene lookup returns CDR1 SGHTA and CDR2 FQGNSA. V lost 6 bases and J lost 0, with 9 bases in between. CDR3: CASSPVISYEQYF. The CDR3 nucleotides read TGTGCCAGCAGTCCCGTAATCTCCTACGAGCAGTACTTC.

This chain joins TRBV11-2 and TRBJ1-5, with D maybe TRBD1 (5 bases). Germline CDR1 is SGHAT and CDR2 is FQNNGV. The length of the CDR3 is 15 residues. The V end lost 5 bases, the J end lost 6 bases, and 17 bases lay between the germline ends. Written as DNA, the CDR3 is TGTGCCAGCAGCCCGAGCGGGACTCTCGGTCAGCCCCAGCATTTT. Translating it yields CASSPSGTLGQPQHF.

The CDR3 DNA is TGTGCCAGCAGCCCCTTACAGGGGGGAAGTGAAAAACTGTTTTTT. Its translation: CASSPLQGGSEKLFF. The chain links TRBV9 to TRBJ1-4, with 8 bases fitting TRBD1. From germline, CDR1 is SGDLS and CDR2 YYNGEE. This CDR3 comprises 15 residues. The ends lost 4 bases at V and 7 bases at J; junction bases unmatched: 9.

This rearrangement joins TRBV5-1 to TRBJ2-5, with 10 bases that match TRBD2. The J call is in doubt because the DNA end fits TRBJ2-7 better. Per the germline V gene, CDR1 is SGHRS and CDR2 is YFSETQ. The CDR3 covers 15 residues. CDR3 region: CASSQLAGSSYEQYF. CDR3 in DNA: TGCGCCAGCAGCCAACTAGCGGGGAGCTCCTACGAGCAGTACTTC.

The V and J genes are TRBV11-2 and TRBJ1-1; 8 bases fit TRBD1. With 3 bases clipped from V and 3 bases from J, the junction kept 15 bases outside the gene matches. The CDR3 is 18 amino acids. The germline V gene has CDR1 SGHAT and CDR2 FQNNGV. This chain's CDR3 is CASSFSGGQGAQDTEAFF. The CDR3 bases are TGTGCCAGCAGCTTCAGTGGGGGGCAGGGGGCTCAGGACACTGAAGCTTTCTTT.

This clone came up a few times. The chain recombines TRBV6-1 with TRBJ2-7; a possible D gene is TRBD2 (5 bases). Trimming removed 9 bases at V and 6 bases at J, with 24 bases between. This CDR3 has 15 amino acids. Germline loops: CDR1 MNHNS, CDR2 SASEGT. CDR3 protein: CASRKRGGLTGEQYF. CDR3 nucleotides: TGTGCCAGTAGAAAACGGGGTGGGCTAACGGGCGAGCAGTACTTC.

In this sample, this clone turned up once. The chain is built from TRBV4-1 and TRBJ2-7; 7 nucleotides line up with TRBD1. Germline V gene lookup returns CDR1 MGHRA and CDR2 YSYEKL. The CDR3 spans 14 residues. With V trimmed by 1 base and J by 3 bases, 3 bases remained unmatched. CDR3 in DNA: TGCGCCAGCAGCCAAGTACGGGACAGCTACGAGCAGTACTTC. It yields the protein CASSQVRDSYEQYF.

The chain carries TRBV11-3 and TRBJ2-1, with D possibly TRBD2 on 5 matching bases. CDR1 is SGHNT, CDR2 YENEEA, per germline. The V end was cut by 5 bases, the J end by 8 bases, with 16 bases between. This CDR3 is built from 14 residues. The CDR3 coding sequence is TGTGCCAGCAGCCTCCGGGAAAACGCGGATGAGCAGTTCTTC. Translating it yields CASSLRENADEQFF.

V and J are TRBV29-1 and TRBJ1-1; D may be TRBD1 (5 bases). Trimming shortened V by 2 bases and J by 1 base, and 11 bases separated the two germline ends. The CDR3 is made up of 14 amino acids. From germline, CDR1 is SQVTM and CDR2 ANQGSEA. The CDR3 spells CSVENRGTNTEAFF. For the CDR3, the DNA is TGCAGCGTTGAAAATCGGGGGACGAACACTGAAGCTTTCTTT.

For the CDR3, the DNA is TGTGCCAGCAGAGAGAGCGGGATACAATACGAGCAGTACTTC. Its protein is CASRESGIQYEQYF. The chain uses TRBV2 and TRBJ2-7; TRBD2 matches at 7 bases. The CDR3 runs 14 residues. CDR1 is SNHLY, CDR2 FYNNEI, per germline. J lost 4 bases, V lost 6 bases, and 9 bases had no gene match. Filled out from reference TRBV2 and TRBJ2-7, the complete variable domain reads EPEVTQTPSHQVTQMGQEVILRCVPISNHLYFYWYRQILGQKVEFLVSFYNNEISEKSEIFDDQFSVERPDGSNFTLKIRSTKLEDSAMYFCASRESGIQYEQYFGPGTRLTVT.

The chain couples TRBV28 to TRBJ1-2; a weak D match, TRBD1 (5 bases). The CDR3 loop spans 18 amino acids. The V gene's germline CDR1 is MDHEN and CDR2 SYDVKM. Trimming pared 6 bases from V and 6 bases from J, leaving 29 bases between. As DNA, the CDR3 is TGTGCCAGCAGAACCGAGAGGCAGTTCGGGGGGGGTGGGGATGGCTACACCTTC. It yields the protein CASRTERQFGGGGDGYTF.

V gene TRBV7-8 combines with J gene TRBJ2-5; 10 nucleotides agree with TRBD2. CDR1 SGHVS and CDR2 FQNEAQ come from the germline V gene. This CDR3 comprises 20 residues. Germline trimming cut 2 bases from V and 2 bases from J; bases unmatched to any gene: 17. The DNA for the CDR3 is TGTGCCAGCAGCTTACTTAAGGAAAACTACCAGCGGGGGGGGCAAGAGACCCAGTACTTC. Residues: CASSLLKENYQRGGQETQYF.

V gene TRBV19 combines with J gene TRBJ2-4, with a weak D call TRBD1 (6 bases). The V gene's germline CDR1 is LNHDA and CDR2 SQIVND (reference sequence). CDR3 length equals 12 residues. V shed 8 bases and J shed 11 bases, with 16 bases lying between them. The CDR3 nucleotides are TGTGCCAGTGGGGCAGGGGCCGCTCTTCAGTACTTC. As protein: CASGAGAALQYF.

Of note for this clone: An end of the junction differs from the germline gene, which may be a read error. The genes are TRBV7-7 and TRBJ2-1, with TRBD1 identical over 8 bases. Germline-derived CDR1 and CDR2 are SSHAT and FNYEAQ (reference sequence). This CDR3 contains 15 residues. The CDR3: CASTPIRGLENEQFF. CDR3 sequence (DNA): TGTGCTAGCACACCGATCAGGGGGCTTGAAAATGAGCAGTTCTTC.